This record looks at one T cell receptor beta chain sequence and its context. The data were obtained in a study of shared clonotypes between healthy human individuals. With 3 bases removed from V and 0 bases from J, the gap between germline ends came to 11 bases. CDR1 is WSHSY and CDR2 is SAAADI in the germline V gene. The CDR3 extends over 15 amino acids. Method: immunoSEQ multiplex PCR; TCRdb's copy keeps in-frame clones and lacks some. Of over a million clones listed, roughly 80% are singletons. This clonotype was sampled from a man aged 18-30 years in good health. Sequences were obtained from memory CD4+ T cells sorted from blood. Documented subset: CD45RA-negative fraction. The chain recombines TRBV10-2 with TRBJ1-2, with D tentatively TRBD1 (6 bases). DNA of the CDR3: TGCGCCAGCAGTGATGGGGGGCAAGCTAACTATGGCTACACCTTC. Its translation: CASSDGGQANYGYTF.